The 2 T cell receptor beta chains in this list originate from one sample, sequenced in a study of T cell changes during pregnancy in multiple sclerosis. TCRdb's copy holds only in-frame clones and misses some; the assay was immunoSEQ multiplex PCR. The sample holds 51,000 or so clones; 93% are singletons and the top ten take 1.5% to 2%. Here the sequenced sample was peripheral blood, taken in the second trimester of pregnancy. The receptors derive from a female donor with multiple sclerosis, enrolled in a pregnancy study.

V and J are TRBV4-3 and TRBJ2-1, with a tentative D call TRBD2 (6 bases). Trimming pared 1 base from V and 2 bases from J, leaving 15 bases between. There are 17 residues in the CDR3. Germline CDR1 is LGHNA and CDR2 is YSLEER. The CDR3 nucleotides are TGCGCCAGCAGCCAAGCCCCCCCTCGCGGGACCTACAATGAGCAGTTCTTC. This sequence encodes CASSQAPPRGTYNEQFF.

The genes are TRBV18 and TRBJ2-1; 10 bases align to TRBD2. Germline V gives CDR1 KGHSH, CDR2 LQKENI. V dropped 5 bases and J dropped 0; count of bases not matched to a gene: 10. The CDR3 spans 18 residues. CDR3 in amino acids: CASSYGGLAKSSYNEQFF. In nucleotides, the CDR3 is TGTGCCAGCTCATACGGGGGACTAGCGAAGAGCTCCTACAATGAGCAGTTCTTC.